These T cell receptor beta chains were read from a single sample in a study of T cell responses to AZD1222 COVID-19 vaccine. The assay was immunoSEQ multiplex PCR, and TCRdb's table has in-frame clones only and misses some. This table has 180,000 or so clones, 88% appearing once. The specimen comprised peripheral blood, sampled 28 days after the second AZD1222 dose. The source is an adult who received the AZD1222 COVID-19 vaccine. CDR3s include the opening cysteine and the closing phenylalanine or tryptophan. A D gene is named only where the DNA matches it firmly. Expanded clones are given a class, and other clones once, few, many or no size at all.

>.|TRBJ1-2|TRBV28|.
CASSPDPLGYTF
TGTGCCAGCAGTCCCGACCCCCTTGGCTACACCTTC
>TRBD2|TRBJ2-2|TRBV28|.
CASSTAGAGTGELFF
TGTGCCAGCAGTACCGCGGGAGCCGGGACCGGGGAGCTGTTTTTT
>.|TRBJ2-1|TRBV28|.
CASSASEQFF
TGTGCCAGCAGCGCATCGGAGCAGTTCTTC
>.|TRBJ1-2|TRBV7-9|.
CASSLPQGIGYTF
TGTGCCAGCAGCTTACCGCAGGGGATTGGCTACACCTTC
>.|TRBJ1-3|TRBV11-2|.
CASSLVREAYGNTIYF
TGTGCCAGCAGCTTAGTACGGGAGGCGTATGGAAACACCATATATTTT
>.|TRBJ1-2|TRBV6-2/TRBV6-3|.
CASSSTLYGYTF
TGTGCCAGCAGTTCGACACTCTATGGCTACACCTTC
>.|TRBJ2-1|TRBV7-3|.
CPGVPEFF
TGCCCGGGGGTCCCTGAGTTCTTC
>TRBD1|TRBJ2-7|TRBV10-3|.
CATWTGTYEQYF
TGTGCCACCTGGACAGGAACCTACGAGCAGTACTTC
>TRBD2|TRBJ2-2|TRBV27|.
CASSFEPSGTGELFF
TGTGCCAGCAGTTTCGAGCCTAGCGGCACCGGGGAGCTGTTTTTT
>.|TRBJ1-5|TRBV16|once
CASRLRGGQYQPQHF
TGTGCCAGCAGACTCAGGGGCGGGCAGTATCAGCCCCAGCATTTT
>.|TRBJ2-7|TRBV18|.
CASSPLGAGRGEQYF
TGTGCCAGCTCACCCTTAGGGGCAGGGCGGGGCGAGCAGTACTTC
>.|TRBJ1-2|TRBV18|.
CASSLGEKNYGYTF
TGTGCCAGCTCATTGGGGGAGAAGAACTATGGCTACACCTTC
>TRBD1|TRBJ1-1|TRBV6-5|.
CASRQPGQDHMPAFF
TGTGCCAGCAGACAGCCGGGACAGGACCACATGCCGGCTTTCTTT
>TRBD2|TRBJ2-2|TRBV19|.
CASSINRLAGGPNTGELFF
TGTGCCAGTAGTATAAATAGACTAGCGGGAGGGCCGAACACCGGGGAGCTGTTTTTT
>.|TRBJ1-1|TRBV6-2/TRBV6-3|.
CASSYPSAEAFF
TGTGCCAGCAGTTACCCTTCTGCAGAAGCTTTCTTT
>TRBD2|TRBJ2-5|TRBV9|.
CASSAGTSGRAGETQYF
TGTGCCAGCAGCGCCGGGACTAGCGGGAGGGCCGGGGAGACCCAGTACTTC
>.|TRBJ1-1|TRBV6-5|.
CASSYGDTEAFF
TGTGCCAGCAGTTATGGGGACACTGAAGCTTTCTTT
>TRBD2|TRBJ2-3|TRBV11-2|.
CASSRTGGTSSTDTQYF
TGTGCCAGCAGCCGAACGGGGGGGACTAGTAGCACAGATACGCAGTATTTT